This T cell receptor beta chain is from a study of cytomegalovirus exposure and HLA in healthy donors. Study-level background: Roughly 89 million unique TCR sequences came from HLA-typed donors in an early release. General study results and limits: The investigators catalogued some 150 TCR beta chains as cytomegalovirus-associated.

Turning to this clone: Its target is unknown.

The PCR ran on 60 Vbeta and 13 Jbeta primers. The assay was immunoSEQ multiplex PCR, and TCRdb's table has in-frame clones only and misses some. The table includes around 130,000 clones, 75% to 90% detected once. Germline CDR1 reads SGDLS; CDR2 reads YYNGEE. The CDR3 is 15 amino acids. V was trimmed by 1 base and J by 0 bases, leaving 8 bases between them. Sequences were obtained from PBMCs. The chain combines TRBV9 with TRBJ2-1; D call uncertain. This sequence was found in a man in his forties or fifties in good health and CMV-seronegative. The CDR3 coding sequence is TGTGCCAGCAGCGTAACTACTGACTCCTACAATGAGCAGTTCTTC. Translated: CASSVTTDSYNEQFF.